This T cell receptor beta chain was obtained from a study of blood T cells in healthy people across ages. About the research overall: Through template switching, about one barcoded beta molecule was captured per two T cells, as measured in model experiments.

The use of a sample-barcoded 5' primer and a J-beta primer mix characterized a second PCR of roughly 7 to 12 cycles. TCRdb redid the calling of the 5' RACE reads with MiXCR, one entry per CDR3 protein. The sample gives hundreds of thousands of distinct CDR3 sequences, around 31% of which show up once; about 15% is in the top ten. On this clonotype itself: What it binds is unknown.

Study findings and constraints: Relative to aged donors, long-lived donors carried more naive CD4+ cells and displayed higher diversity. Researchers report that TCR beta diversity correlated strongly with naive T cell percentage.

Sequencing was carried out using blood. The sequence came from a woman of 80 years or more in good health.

As DNA, the CDR3 is TGTGCCATCAGTATGGACGCATCCTTTGGCTACACCTTC. This sequence encodes CAISMDASFGYTF. The rearrangement links TRBV10-3 to TRBJ1-2; D remains ambiguous. The CDR3 totals 13 residues. Trimming stripped 5 bases from V and 7 bases from J, with 14 bases between. Germline loops: CDR1 ENHRY, CDR2 SYGVKD.